This T cell receptor beta chain was observed in a study of PD-L1 blockade in urothelial cancer. Across the whole study: When patients started atezolizumab around 2014, it was given at 1,200 mg intravenously every 3 weeks. The study recovered a median of roughly 150,000 T cells per blood sample.

Repertoires were generated with immunoSEQ multiplex PCR, while TCRdb's copy carries only in-frame clones and drops some. The sample yields about 36,000 clones, 84% seen once. The time point is: peripheral blood 6 weeks after treatment start. Patients were diagnosed with urothelial carcinoma, either locally advanced or metastatic. Samples were collected from each patient before treatment and during treatment. Each patient gave between 1 and 8 of them in total. The CDR3 extends over 13 amino acids. Trimming shortened V by 2 bases and J by 3 bases, and 7 bases separated the two germline ends. From germline, CDR1 is SGHTA and CDR2 FQGTGA.

The chain recombines TRBV7-3 with TRBJ2-5; maybe TRBD1 (5 bases). The sample consisted of PBMCs, taken around atezolizumab (anti-PD-L1) treatment. The TCR sequence derives from a man aged 35-49 years with urothelial cancer. CDR3 DNA sequence: TGTGCCAGCAGCTTATCCAGGGAAGAGACCCAGTACTTC. Its translation is CASSLSREETQYF.